The T cell receptor (beta chain) under discussion was sequenced for a study of EBV T-cell therapy then PD-1 blockade in nasopharyngeal carcinoma. Treatment noted: AdE1-LMPpoly-expanded autologous EBV-specific T-cell therapy followed by anti-PD-1 nivolumab. V was cut by 0 bases and J by 5 bases, with 7 bases left in between. The CDR3 sequence is 13 residues long. Germline V gene lookup returns CDR1 MNHEY and CDR2 SVGAGI. The table came from immunoSEQ multiplex PCR; TCRdb's copy has only in-frame clones and leaves some out. The sample carries about 17,000 clones, approximately 80% recorded once. With respect to this clone: Antigen specificity is unknown.

This TCR was recovered from a man aged 35 to 55 with nasopharyngeal carcinoma. V and J are TRBV6-5 and TRBJ2-5; D remains ambiguous. The sequenced sample was CD8+ T cells from blood, obtained at day 0 from a patient whose treatment included autologous EBV-specific T cells and nivolumab. CDR3 sequence (DNA): TGTGCCAGCAGTTACTCGATGGTCGAGACCCAGTACTTC. Translation: CASSYSMVETQYF.